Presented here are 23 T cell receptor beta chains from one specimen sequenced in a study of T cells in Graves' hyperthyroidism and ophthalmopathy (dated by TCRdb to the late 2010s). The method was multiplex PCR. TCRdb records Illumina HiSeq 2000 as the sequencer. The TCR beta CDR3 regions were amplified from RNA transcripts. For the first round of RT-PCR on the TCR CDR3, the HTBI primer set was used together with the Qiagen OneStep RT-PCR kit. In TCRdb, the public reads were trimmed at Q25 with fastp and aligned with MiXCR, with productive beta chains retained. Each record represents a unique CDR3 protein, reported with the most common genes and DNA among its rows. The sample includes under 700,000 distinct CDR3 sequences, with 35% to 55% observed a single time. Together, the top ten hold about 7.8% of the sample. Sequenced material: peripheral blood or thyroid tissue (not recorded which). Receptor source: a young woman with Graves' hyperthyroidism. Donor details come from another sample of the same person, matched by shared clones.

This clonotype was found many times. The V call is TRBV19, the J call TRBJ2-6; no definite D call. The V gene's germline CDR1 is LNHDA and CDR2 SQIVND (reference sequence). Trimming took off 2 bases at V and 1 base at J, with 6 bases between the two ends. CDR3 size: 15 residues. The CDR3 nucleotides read TGTGCCAGTAGTATAAGGATTTCTGGGGCCAACGTCCTGACTTTC. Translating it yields CASSIRISGANVLTF.

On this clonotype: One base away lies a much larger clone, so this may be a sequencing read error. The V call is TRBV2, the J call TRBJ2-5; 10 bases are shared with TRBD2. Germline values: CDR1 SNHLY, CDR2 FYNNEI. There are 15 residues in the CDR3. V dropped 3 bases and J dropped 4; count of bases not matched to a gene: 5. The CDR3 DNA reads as TGTGCCAGCAGTGAGGCTAGCGGGAGCCCAGAGACCCAGTACTTC. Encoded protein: CASSEASGSPETQYF.

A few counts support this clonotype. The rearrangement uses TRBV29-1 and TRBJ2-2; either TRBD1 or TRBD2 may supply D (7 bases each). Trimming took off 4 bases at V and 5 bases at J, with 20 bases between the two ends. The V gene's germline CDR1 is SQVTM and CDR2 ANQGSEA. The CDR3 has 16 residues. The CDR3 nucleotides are TGCAGCGTTGGAGCCAACAGGGGCGGGAGTACCGGGGAGCTGTTTTTT. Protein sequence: CSVGANRGGSTGELFF.

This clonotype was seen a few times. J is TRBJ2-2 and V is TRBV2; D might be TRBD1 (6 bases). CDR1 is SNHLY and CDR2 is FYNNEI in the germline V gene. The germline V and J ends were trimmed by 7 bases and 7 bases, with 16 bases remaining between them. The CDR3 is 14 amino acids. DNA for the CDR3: TGTGCCAGCATGGGGGCCCCGGAGGTCGGGGAGCTGTTTTTT. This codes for CASMGAPEVGELFF.

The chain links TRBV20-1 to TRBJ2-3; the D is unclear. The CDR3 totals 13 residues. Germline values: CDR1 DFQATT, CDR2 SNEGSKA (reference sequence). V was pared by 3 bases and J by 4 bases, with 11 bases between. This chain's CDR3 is CSASDPSADTQYF. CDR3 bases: TGCAGTGCTAGTGATCCCAGCGCAGATACGCAGTATTTT.

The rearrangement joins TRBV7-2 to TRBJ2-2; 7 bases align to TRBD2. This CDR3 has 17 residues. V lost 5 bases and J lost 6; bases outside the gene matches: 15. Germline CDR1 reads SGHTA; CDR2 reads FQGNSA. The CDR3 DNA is TGTGCCAGCAGCCAAACGGGGGGTAGGATGTCACCCGGGGAGCTGTTTTTT. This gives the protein CASSQTGGRMSPGELFF.

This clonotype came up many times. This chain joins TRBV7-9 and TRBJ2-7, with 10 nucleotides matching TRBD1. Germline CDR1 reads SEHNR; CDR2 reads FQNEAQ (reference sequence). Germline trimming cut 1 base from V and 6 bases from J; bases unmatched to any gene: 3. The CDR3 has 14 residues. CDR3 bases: TGTGCCAGCAGCTTAGGGGACAGGGGTCGCGAGCAGTACTTC. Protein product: CASSLGDRGREQYF.

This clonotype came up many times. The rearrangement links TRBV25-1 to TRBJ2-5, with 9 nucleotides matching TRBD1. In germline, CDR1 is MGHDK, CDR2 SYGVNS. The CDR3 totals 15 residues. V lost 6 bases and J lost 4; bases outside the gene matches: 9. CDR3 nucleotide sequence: TGTGCCAGCAGCGGGACAGGGTTAAGGAGAGAGACCCAGTACTTC. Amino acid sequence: CASSGTGLRRETQYF.

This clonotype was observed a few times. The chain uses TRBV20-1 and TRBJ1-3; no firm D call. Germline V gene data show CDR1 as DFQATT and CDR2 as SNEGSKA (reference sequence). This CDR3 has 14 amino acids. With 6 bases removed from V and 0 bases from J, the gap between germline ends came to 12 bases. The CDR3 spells CSARRQISGNTIYF. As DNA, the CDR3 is TGCAGTGCCCGACGACAAATCTCTGGAAACACCATATATTTT.

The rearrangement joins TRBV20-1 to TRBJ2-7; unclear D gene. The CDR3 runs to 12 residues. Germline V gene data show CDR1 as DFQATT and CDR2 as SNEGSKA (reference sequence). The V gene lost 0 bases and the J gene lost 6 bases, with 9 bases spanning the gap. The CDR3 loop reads CSARDRWGEQYF. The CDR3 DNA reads TGCAGTGCTAGAGATAGGTGGGGCGAGCAGTACTTC.

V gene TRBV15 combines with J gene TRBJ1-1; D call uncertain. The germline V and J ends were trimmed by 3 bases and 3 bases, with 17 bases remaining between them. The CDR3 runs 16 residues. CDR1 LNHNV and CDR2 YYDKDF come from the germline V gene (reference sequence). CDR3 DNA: TGTGCCACCAGCAGGGGAGGAGGAGATGGCTACACTGAAGCTTTCTTT. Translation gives CATSRGGGDGYTEAFF.

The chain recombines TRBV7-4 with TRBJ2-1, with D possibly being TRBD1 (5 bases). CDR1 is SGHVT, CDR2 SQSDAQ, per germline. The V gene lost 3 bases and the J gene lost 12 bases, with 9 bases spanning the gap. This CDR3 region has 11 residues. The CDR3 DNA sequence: TGTGCCAGCAGCTTTCCAGGGTGGCAGTTCTTC. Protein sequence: CASSFPGWQFF.

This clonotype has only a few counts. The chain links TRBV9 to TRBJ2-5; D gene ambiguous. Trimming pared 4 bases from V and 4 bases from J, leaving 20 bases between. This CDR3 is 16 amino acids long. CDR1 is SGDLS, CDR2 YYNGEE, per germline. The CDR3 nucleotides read TGTGCCAGCAGCCCGGGCCGGGTTGAGCCAGGAGAGACCCAGTACTTC. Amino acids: CASSPGRVEPGETQYF.

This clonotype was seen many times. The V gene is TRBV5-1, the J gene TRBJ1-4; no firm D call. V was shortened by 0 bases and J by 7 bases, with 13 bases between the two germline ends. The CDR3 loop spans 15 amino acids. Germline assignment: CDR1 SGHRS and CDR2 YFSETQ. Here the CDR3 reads CASSLDALPGEKLFF. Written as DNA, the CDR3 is TGCGCCAGCAGCTTGGATGCCCTCCCAGGTGAAAAACTGTTTTTT. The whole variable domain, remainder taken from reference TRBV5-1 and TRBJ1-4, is KAGVTQTPRYLIKTRGQQVTLSCSPISGHRSVSWYQQTPGQGLQFLFEYFSETQRNKGNFPGRFSGRQFSNSRSEMNVSTLELGDSALYLCASSLDALPGEKLFFGSGTQLSVL.

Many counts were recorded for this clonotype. CDR3: CASSQSKFSTGYTF. The DNA for the CDR3 is TGCGCCAGCAGCCAATCCAAGTTTTCCACTGGCTACACCTTC. V is TRBV4-1 and J is TRBJ1-2; no clear D. Germline lookup yields CDR1 MGHRA and CDR2 YSYEKL. The CDR3 totals 14 residues. V lost 2 bases and J 7 bases, leaving 14 bases between the germline ends.

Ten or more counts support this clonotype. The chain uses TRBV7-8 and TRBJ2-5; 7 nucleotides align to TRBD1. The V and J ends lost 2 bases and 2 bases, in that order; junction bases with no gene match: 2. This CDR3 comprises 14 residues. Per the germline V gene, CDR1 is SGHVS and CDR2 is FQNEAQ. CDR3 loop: CASSLTGVQETQYF. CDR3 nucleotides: TGTGCCAGCAGCTTAACAGGGGTTCAAGAGACCCAGTACTTC. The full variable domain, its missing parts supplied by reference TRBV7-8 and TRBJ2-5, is GAGVSQSPRYKVAKRGQDVALRCDPISGHVSLFWYQQALGQGPEFLTYFQNEAQLDKSGLPSDRFFAERPEGSVSTLKIQRTQQEDSAVYLCASSLTGVQETQYFGPGTRLLVL.

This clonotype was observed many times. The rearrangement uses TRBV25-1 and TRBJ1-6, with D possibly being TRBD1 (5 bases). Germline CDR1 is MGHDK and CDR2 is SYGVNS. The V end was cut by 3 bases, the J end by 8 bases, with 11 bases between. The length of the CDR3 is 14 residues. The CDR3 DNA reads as TGTGCCAGCAGTGACGGGGTGGGGGATTCACCCCTCCACTTT. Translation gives CASSDGVGDSPLHF.

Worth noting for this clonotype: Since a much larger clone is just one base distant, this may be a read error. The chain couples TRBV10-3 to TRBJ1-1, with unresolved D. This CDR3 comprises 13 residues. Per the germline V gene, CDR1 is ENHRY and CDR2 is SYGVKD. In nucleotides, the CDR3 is TGTGCCATCAAGGGCTCCCCGAACACTGAAGCTTCCTTT. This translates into CAIKGSPNTEASF.

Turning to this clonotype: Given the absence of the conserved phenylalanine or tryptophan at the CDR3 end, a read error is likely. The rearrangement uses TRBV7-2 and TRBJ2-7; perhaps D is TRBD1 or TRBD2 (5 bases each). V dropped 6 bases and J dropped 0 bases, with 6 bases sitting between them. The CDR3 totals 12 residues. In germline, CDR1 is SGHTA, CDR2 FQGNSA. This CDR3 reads CASSGTSYEQYL. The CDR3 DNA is TGTGCCAGCAGTGGGACCTCCTACGAGCAGTACTTA.

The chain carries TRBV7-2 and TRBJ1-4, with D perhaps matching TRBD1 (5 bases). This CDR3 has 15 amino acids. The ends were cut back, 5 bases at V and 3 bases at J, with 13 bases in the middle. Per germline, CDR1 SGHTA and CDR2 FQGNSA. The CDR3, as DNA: TGTGCCAGCAGCCACGGGGGTAGAGCTAATGAAAAACTGTTTTTT. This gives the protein CASSHGGRANEKLFF.

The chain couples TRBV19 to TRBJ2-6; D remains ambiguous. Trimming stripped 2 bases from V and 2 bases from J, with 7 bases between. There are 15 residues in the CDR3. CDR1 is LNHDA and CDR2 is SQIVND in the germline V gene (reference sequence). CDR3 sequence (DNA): TGTGCCAGTAGTATAAGGGCACCTGGGGCCAACGTCCTGACTTTC. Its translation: CASSIRAPGANVLTF.

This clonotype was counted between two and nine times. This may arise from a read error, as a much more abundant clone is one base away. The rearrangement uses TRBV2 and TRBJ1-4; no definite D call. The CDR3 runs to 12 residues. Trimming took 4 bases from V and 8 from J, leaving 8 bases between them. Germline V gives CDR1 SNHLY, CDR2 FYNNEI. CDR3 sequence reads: CASSGPGEKLFF. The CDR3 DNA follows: TGTGCCAGCAGTGGACCGGGGGAAAAACTGTTTTTT.

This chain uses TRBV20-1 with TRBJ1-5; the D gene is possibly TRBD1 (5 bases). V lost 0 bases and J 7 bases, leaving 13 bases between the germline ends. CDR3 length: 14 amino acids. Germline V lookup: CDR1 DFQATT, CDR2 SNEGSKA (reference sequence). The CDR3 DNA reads TGCAGTGCTAGAGAAGGAGCAGGGTACCAGCCCCAGCATTTT. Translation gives CSAREGAGYQPQHF.